These 24 T cell receptor beta chains came from one sample sequenced in a study of cytomegalovirus exposure and HLA in healthy donors. A multiplex PCR was run with 60 Vbeta primers and 13 Jbeta primers. Data came from immunoSEQ multiplex PCR; TCRdb stores just in-frame clones and leaves some out. Of approximately 150,000 clones in the sample, 64% were seen once. Sequences were obtained from PBMCs. These receptors all come from a woman in her thirties in good health and CMV-seropositive.

This sequence joins TRBV7-8 and TRBJ2-2, with TRBD1 matching 8 bases. J lost 1 base, V lost 4 bases, and 8 bases had no gene match. This CDR3 is 17 amino acids long. Germline CDR1 is SGHVS and CDR2 is FQNEAQ. This CDR3 is CASSSLAGTGNTGELFF. The DNA for the CDR3 is TGTGCCAGCAGCTCCCTTGCCGGGACAGGGAACACCGGGGAGCTGTTTTTT.

This chain connects TRBV6-5 to TRBJ1-2; the D is unclear. CDR3 length: 12 amino acids. The germline gives CDR1 MNHEY, CDR2 SVGAGI. Trimming cost V 5 bases and J 8 bases, with 12 bases left between them. The CDR3 sequence: CASSPRWKGYTF. CDR3 nucleotides: TGTGCCAGCAGTCCGAGGTGGAAAGGCTACACCTTC.

J is TRBJ2-1 and V is TRBV29-1; no reliable D call. Trimming pared 1 base from V and 5 bases from J, leaving 6 bases between. Germline assignment: CDR1 SQVTM and CDR2 ANQGSEA. This CDR3 is built from 12 residues. CDR3 sequence: CSVEGAHNEQFF. The CDR3 bases are TGCAGCGTTGAAGGAGCGCACAATGAGCAGTTCTTC.

This clone has more than one count but fewer than ten. The J gene is TRBJ1-2, the V gene TRBV5-1; the D is unclear. Germline V gives CDR1 SGHRS, CDR2 YFSETQ. CDR3 size: 13 residues. V gave up 4 bases and J gave up 7 bases, with 14 bases separating them. DNA of the CDR3: TGCGCCAGCAGCCCGACGGGTTCAGTTGGCTACACCTTC. Translated, it gives CASSPTGSVGYTF. The whole variable domain, remainder taken from reference TRBV5-1 and TRBJ1-2, is KAGVTQTPRYLIKTRGQQVTLSCSPISGHRSVSWYQQTPGQGLQFLFEYFSETQRNKGNFPGRFSGRQFSNSRSEMNVSTLELGDSALYLCASSPTGSVGYTFGSGTRLTVV.

V usage is TRBV6-6 and J usage is TRBJ2-7, with D maybe TRBD1 (6 bases). Per the germline V gene, CDR1 is MNHNY and CDR2 is SVGAGI (reference sequence). This CDR3 is built from 14 residues. V lost 6 bases and J lost 0, with 12 bases in between. CDR3: CASRYGQYSYEQYF. The CDR3 DNA reads as TGTGCCAGCAGGTATGGACAGTACTCCTACGAGCAGTACTTC.

The chain recombines TRBV6-1 with TRBJ2-2; the D gene is possibly TRBD2 (5 bases). Trimming took off 1 base at V and 4 bases at J, with 19 bases between the two ends. CDR3 size: 18 residues. In germline, CDR1 is MNHNS, CDR2 SASEGT. The CDR3 DNA reads as TGTGCCAGCAGTGAAGTCTCTTTACTAGTTTTTGGCACCGGGGAGCTGTTTTTT. Translating it yields CASSEVSLLVFGTGELFF.

The chain joins TRBV19 to TRBJ1-2; D perhaps matches TRBD1 (5 bases). Per germline, CDR1 LNHDA and CDR2 SQIVND (reference sequence). The CDR3 sequence is 13 residues long. Trimming left V 5 bases short and J 3 bases short, with 10 bases between. In nucleotides, the CDR3 is TGTGCCAGTAGTCCACAGGACCACTATGGCTACACCTTC. It encodes CASSPQDHYGYTF.

The CDR3 DNA reads TGCGCCAGCACCTATAGCGGGGGAAAGAATGAGCAGTTCTTC. Its translation is CASTYSGGKNEQFF. The rearrangement joins TRBV10-2 to TRBJ2-1, with TRBD2 matching over 9 bases. The V gene end was trimmed by 7 bases and the J gene end by 7 bases; junction bases not matched to a gene: 8. Germline CDR1 is WSHSY and CDR2 is SAAADI. CDR3 length equals 14 residues.

This chain joins TRBV6-5 and TRBJ1-4; D perhaps matches TRBD1 (6 bases). The CDR3 runs to 15 residues. Between the trimmed V and J ends, which lost 0 bases and 4 bases, there was a span of 9 bases. Looked up from germline, CDR1 is MNHEY and CDR2 is SVGAGI. The CDR3 DNA is TGTGCCAGCAGTTACTCGACAGGAGTTAATGAAAAACTGTTTTTT. It encodes CASSYSTGVNEKLFF.

In its sample, this clone was seen once. The chain links TRBV5-1 to TRBJ2-5; D possibly corresponds to TRBD2 (6 bases). The CDR3 is 16 amino acids. Germline loops: CDR1 SGHRS, CDR2 YFSETQ. V lost 3 bases, J lost 4 bases, and 19 bases lay in between. The CDR3 bases are TGCGCCAGCAGCTCCCCTACGGGAGTTCTAGTAGAGACCCAGTACTTC. Its protein is CASSSPTGVLVETQYF.

The CDR3 spells CASSSSEPRGNEQFF. CDR3 nucleotides: TGCGCCAGCAGCTCATCCGAGCCCAGGGGCAATGAGCAGTTCTTC. J is TRBJ2-1 and V is TRBV5-1, with a weak D call TRBD1 (6 bases). Trimming took 3 bases from V and 6 from J, leaving 16 bases between them. Germline CDR1 SGHRS, CDR2 YFSETQ. The CDR3 extends over 15 amino acids.

With respect to this clone: Other DNA sequences in this specimen translate into the identical CDR3. The J gene is TRBJ2-7, the V gene TRBV5-5; 7 bases align to TRBD1. Looked up from germline, CDR1 is SGHKS and CDR2 is YYEKEE (reference sequence). This CDR3 has 12 residues. With 2 bases clipped from V and 7 bases from J, the junction kept 3 bases outside the gene matches. This CDR3 reads CASSFTGEEQYF. CDR3 bases: TGTGCCAGCAGCTTTACAGGGGAAGAGCAGTACTTC. Full variable domain (missing parts from reference TRBV5-5 and TRBJ2-7): DAGVTQSPTHLIKTRGQQVTLRCSPISGHKSVSWYQQVLGQGPQFIFQYYEKEERGRGNFPDRFSARQFPNYSSELNVNALLLGDSALYLCASSFTGEEQYFGPGTRLTVT.

V and J are TRBV2 and TRBJ1-2, with TRBD1 matching 9 bases. Trimming removed 6 bases from V and 5 bases from J; junction bases left unmatched: 4. In germline, CDR1 is SNHLY, CDR2 FYNNEI. The CDR3 contains 13 residues. CDR3 bases: TGTGCCAGCAGCGTGACAGGGGGATATGGCTACACCTTC. It yields the protein CASSVTGGYGYTF.

The chain carries TRBV18 and TRBJ1-1; unclear D gene. V was trimmed by 3 bases and J by 1 base, leaving 15 bases between them. The germline gives CDR1 KGHSH, CDR2 LQKENI. The CDR3 consists of 16 residues. The CDR3 protein is CASSPSGGGKNTEAFF. CDR3 DNA: TGTGCCAGCTCACCTTCCGGTGGCGGAAAGAACACTGAAGCTTTCTTT.

This rearrangement joins TRBV5-1 to TRBJ1-1, with a possible D match to TRBD1 (6 bases). CDR1 is SGHRS, CDR2 YFSETQ, per germline. Trimming cost V 0 bases and J 1 base, with 7 bases left between them. This CDR3 has 14 residues. CDR3 protein: CASSLVGQNTEAFF. The CDR3 nucleotides read TGCGCCAGCAGCTTGGTGGGACAGAACACTGAAGCTTTCTTT.

This sequence joins TRBV19 and TRBJ2-1, with D possibly being TRBD1 (6 bases). The V end was cut by 2 bases, the J end by 7 bases, with 15 bases between. CDR3 size: 15 residues. Germline CDR1 reads LNHDA; CDR2 reads SQIVND (reference sequence). This chain's CDR3 is CASSIYRDGANEQFF. The CDR3 bases are TGTGCCAGTAGTATATACAGGGATGGTGCTAATGAGCAGTTCTTC.

The rearrangement links TRBV10-3 to TRBJ2-7; maybe TRBD1 (6 bases). Germline V gene lookup returns CDR1 ENHRY and CDR2 SYGVKD. The CDR3 contains 13 residues. V dropped 8 bases and J dropped 3 bases, with 14 bases sitting between them. CDR3 bases: TGTGCCATCTCCCAGGGGTCTGACTACGAGCAGTACTTC. Its protein product is CAISQGSDYEQYF.

This chain links TRBV6-1 with TRBJ1-5; a possible D gene is TRBD1 (6 bases). Germline V gives CDR1 MNHNS, CDR2 SASEGT. The length of the CDR3 is 15 residues. V was trimmed by 5 bases and J by 2 bases, leaving 13 bases between them. CDR3 loop: CASSTGLRGNQPQHF. CDR3 nucleotide sequence: TGTGCCAGCAGTACAGGGCTGAGGGGCAATCAGCCCCAGCATTTT.

This clone was seen more than once but under ten times. The rearrangement joins TRBV28 to TRBJ2-7; 9 nucleotides agree with TRBD1. CDR3 size: 13 residues. Germline V CDR1 and CDR2: MDHEN, SYDVKM. J gave up 6 bases and V 10 bases, and 10 bases lay outside the gene matches. The CDR3, as DNA: TGTGCCACCCTCCACAGGGGGCGAGTCGAGCAGTACTTC. Its protein is CATLHRGRVEQYF.

The rearrangement joins TRBV6-5 to TRBJ2-7; tentatively, D is TRBD2 (6 bases). The CDR3 is made up of 13 amino acids. V was shortened by 4 bases and J by 6 bases, with 13 bases between the two germline ends. Germline V gives CDR1 MNHEY, CDR2 SVGAGI. The CDR3 region has the DNA TGTGCCAGCAGTTCGCGGGATCGGGGCGAGCAGTACTTC. This translates into CASSSRDRGEQYF.

V is TRBV6-1 and J is TRBJ1-2; no definite D call. V dropped 7 bases and J dropped 2 bases, with 14 bases sitting between them. From germline, CDR1 is MNHNS and CDR2 SASEGT. This CDR3 spans 14 amino acids. The CDR3 reads CASTWRLKNYGYTF. The CDR3 nucleotides are TGTGCCAGCACTTGGAGGCTCAAAAACTATGGCTACACCTTC.

This chain uses TRBV5-1 with TRBJ1-2; D gene unclear. Trimming removed 3 bases at V and 3 bases at J, with 12 bases between. Germline loops: CDR1 SGHRS, CDR2 YFSETQ. This CDR3 has 14 amino acids. The CDR3 here is CASSYLGQDYGYTF. The CDR3 coding sequence is TGCGCCAGCAGCTACCTTGGGCAGGACTATGGCTACACCTTC.

This clone was found once. The J gene is TRBJ2-4, the V gene TRBV21-1; the table's D call, TRBD1, has no DNA check behind it. TRBV21-1 is classified as a pseudogene. The CDR3 covers 20 residues. CDR3 nucleotides: TGTGCCAGCAGCAAATTACCCGGGACAGGGGGCATGGTTGCCAAAAACATTCAGTACTTC. Encoded protein: CASSKLPGTGGMVAKNIQYF.

The rearrangement joins TRBV19 to TRBJ1-2; the D is unclear. The CDR3 totals 16 residues. The V gene lost 5 bases and the J gene lost 1 base, with 17 bases spanning the gap. Germline loops: CDR1 LNHDA, CDR2 SQIVND (reference sequence). The CDR3 loop is CASSELGSLLNYGYTF. In DNA form, the CDR3 reads TGTGCCAGTAGTGAATTGGGGAGCCTCCTTAACTATGGCTACACCTTC. The entire variable domain, with the rest obtained from reference TRBV19 and TRBJ1-2, is as follows: DGGITQSPKYLFRKEGQNVTLSCEQNLNHDAMYWYRQDPGQGLRLIYYSQIVNDFQKGDIAEGYSVSREKKESFPLTVTSAQKNPTAFYLCASSELGSLLNYGYTFGSGTRLTVV.